The 3 T cell receptor beta chains reported below all come from one sample, sequenced in a study of CD8+ T cells in alopecia areata. Sequencing used cDNA as its template, made by extracting RNA and reverse transcribing it. Using immunoSEQ multiplex PCR, the repertoire was profiled, and TCRdb retains in-frame clones only, with some absent. This table holds roughly 150,000 clones, about 54% found once. Sample: CD4+ T cells sorted from blood. Source of these receptors: a human donor in good health.

V gene TRBV7-9 combines with J gene TRBJ2-2, with no clear D. V dropped 6 bases and J dropped 0 bases, with 8 bases sitting between them. Germline CDR1 and CDR2: SEHNR and FQNEAQ (reference sequence). CDR3 size: 14 residues. The CDR3 bases are TGTGCCAGCAGACCTGGGACGAACACCGGGGAGCTGTTTTTT. Residues: CASRPGTNTGELFF. Variable domain in full (rest from reference TRBV7-9 and TRBJ2-2): DTGVSQNPRHKITKRGQNVTFRCDPISEHNRLYWYRQTLGQGPEFLTYFQNEAQLEKSRLLSDRFSAERPKGSFSTLEIQRTEQGDSAMYLCASRPGTNTGELFFGEGSRLTVL.

The chain uses TRBV2 and TRBJ2-2; no reliable D call. From germline, CDR1 is SNHLY and CDR2 FYNNEI. Trimming removed 5 bases from V and 10 bases from J, with 8 bases in between. The CDR3 extends over 11 amino acids. CDR3 DNA sequence: TGTGCCAGCAGTTGGCAGGTGGAGCTGTTTTTT. Protein: CASSWQVELFF.

The rearrangement links TRBV30 to TRBJ1-1; D unclear. CDR3 length: 12 amino acids. CDR1 and CDR2 (germline): GTSNPN, SVGIG (reference sequence). The germline V and J ends were trimmed by 1 base and 4 bases, with 7 bases remaining between them. In DNA form, the CDR3 reads TGTGCCTGGAGTGCCCTGGGCACTGAAGCTTTCTTT. Encoded protein: CAWSALGTEAFF.